The present T cell receptor beta chain was sequenced within a study of blood T cell repertoires in COVID-19. Study information: The study drew acute and convalescent COVID-19 samples from the United States, Italy and Spain.

Clones were sequenced by immunoSEQ multiplex PCR, and TCRdb holds only the in-frame ones, with some missing. The sample has 130,000 to 150,000 clones, more than 80% seen once. This sequence originates from a human donor with acute or convalescent COVID-19. The donor label of this sample is uncertain. Sequenced: peripheral blood.

CDR3 DNA sequence: TGTGCCACCAGTGGATCCGGGACAGGCGAAAACATTCAGTACTTC. Protein sequence: CATSGSGTGENIQYF. J is TRBJ2-4 and V is TRBV24-1, with 8 bases identical to TRBD1. The CDR3 has 15 residues. V was pared by 5 bases and J by 5 bases, with 7 bases of the junction left unmatched. Germline CDR1 reads KGHDR; CDR2 reads SFDVKD.